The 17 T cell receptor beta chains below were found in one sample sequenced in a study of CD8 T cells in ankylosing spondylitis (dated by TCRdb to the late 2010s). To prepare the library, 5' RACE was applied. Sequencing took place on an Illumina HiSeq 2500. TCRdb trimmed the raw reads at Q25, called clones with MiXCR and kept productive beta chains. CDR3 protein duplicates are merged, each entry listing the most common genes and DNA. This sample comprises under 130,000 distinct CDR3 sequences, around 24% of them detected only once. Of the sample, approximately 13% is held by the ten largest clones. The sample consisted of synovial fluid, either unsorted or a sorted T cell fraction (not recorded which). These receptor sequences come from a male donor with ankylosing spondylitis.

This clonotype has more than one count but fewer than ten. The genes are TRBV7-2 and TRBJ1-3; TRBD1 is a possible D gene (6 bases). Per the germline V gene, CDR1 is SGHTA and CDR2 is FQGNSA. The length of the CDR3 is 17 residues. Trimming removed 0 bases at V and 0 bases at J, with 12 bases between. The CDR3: CASSLAWWDNSGNTIYF. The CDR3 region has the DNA TGTGCCAGCAGCTTAGCGTGGTGGGACAACTCTGGAAACACCATATATTTT.

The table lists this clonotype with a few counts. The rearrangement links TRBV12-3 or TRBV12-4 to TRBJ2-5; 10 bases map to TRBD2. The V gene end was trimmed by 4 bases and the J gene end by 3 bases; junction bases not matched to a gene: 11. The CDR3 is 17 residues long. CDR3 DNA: TGTGCCAGCAGTTCTTTAGCGGGAGGCTTGGTAGAAGAGACCCAGTACTTC. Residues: CASSSLAGGLVEETQYF.

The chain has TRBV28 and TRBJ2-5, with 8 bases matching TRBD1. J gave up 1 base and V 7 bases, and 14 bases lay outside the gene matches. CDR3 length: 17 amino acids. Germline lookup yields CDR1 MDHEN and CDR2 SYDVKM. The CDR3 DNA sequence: TGTGCCAGCACCCCATGGGCCGGACAGGGCCGCCAAGAGACCCAGTACTTC. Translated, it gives CASTPWAGQGRQETQYF.

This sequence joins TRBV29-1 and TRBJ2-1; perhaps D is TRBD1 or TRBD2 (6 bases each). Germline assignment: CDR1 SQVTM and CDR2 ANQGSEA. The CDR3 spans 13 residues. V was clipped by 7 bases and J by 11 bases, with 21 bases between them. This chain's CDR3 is CSALLTGALQQFF. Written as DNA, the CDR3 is TGCAGCGCTCTCTTGACGGGGGCCCTTCAGCAGTTCTTC.

Here the CDR3 reads CASSVGGTGELFF. The CDR3 DNA is TGTGCCAGCAGTGTAGGCGGAACCGGGGAGCTGTTTTTT. The chain is built from TRBV2 and TRBJ2-2; D unclear. Deletions cut 4 bases from V and 5 bases from J, with 8 bases between. This CDR3 is 13 amino acids long. The germline V gene encodes CDR1 SNHLY and CDR2 FYNNEI.

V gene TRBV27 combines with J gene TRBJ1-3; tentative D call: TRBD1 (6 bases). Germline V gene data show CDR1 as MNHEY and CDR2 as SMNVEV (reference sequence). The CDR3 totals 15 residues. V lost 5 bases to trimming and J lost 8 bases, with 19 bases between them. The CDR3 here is CASSLKQGFQHTIYF. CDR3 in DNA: TGTGCCAGCAGTCTGAAACAGGGCTTTCAACACACCATATATTTT.

The chain's CDR3 is CASSLEGTSGAYNEQFF. The CDR3 DNA reads as TGTGCCAGCAGCCTCGAAGGGACTAGCGGTGCCTACAATGAGCAGTTCTTC. The chain combines TRBV5-5 with TRBJ2-1, with 11 bases that match TRBD2. This CDR3 is built from 17 residues. Germline V gene data show CDR1 as SGHKS and CDR2 as YYEKEE (reference sequence). The V gene end was trimmed by 4 bases and the J gene end by 2 bases; junction bases not matched to a gene: 8.

The CDR3 DNA sequence: TGTGCCTGGACCCCCCGGGCGTGGAGTTCCTACAATGAGCAGTTCTTC. Residues: CAWTPRAWSSYNEQFF. The rearrangement links TRBV30 to TRBJ2-1; D gene unclear. CDR1 is GTSNPN, CDR2 SVGIG, per germline (reference sequence). Trimming pared 4 bases from V and 1 base from J, leaving 17 bases between. This CDR3 is built from 16 residues.

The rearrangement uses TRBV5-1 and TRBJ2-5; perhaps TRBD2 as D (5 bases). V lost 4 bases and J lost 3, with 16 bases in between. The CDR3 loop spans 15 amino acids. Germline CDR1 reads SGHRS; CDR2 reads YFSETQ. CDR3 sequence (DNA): TGCGCCAGCAGCCCGGAACCTCGGGGTGAAGAGACCCAGTACTTC. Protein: CASSPEPRGEETQYF.

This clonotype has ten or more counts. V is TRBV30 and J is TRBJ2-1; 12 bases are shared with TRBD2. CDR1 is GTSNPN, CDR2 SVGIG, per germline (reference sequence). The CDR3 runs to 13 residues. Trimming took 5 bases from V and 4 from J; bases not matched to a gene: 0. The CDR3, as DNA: TGTGCCTGGGGACTAGCGGGATACAATGAGCAGTTCTTC. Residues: CAWGLAGYNEQFF. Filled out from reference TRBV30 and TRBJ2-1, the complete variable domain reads SQTIHQWPATLVQPVGSPLSLECTVEGTSNPNLYWYRQAAGRGLQLLFYSVGIGQISSEVPQNLSASRPQDRQFILSSKKLLLSDSGFYLCAWGLAGYNEQFFGPGTRLTVL.

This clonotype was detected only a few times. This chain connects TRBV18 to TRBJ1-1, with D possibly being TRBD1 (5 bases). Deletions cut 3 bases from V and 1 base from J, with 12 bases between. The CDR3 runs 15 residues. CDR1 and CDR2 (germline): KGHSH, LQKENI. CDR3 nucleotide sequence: TGTGCCAGCTCACCTCGTGGAGGGACGAACACTGAAGCTTTCTTT. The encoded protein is CASSPRGGTNTEAFF. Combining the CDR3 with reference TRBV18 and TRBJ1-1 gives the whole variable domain NAGVMQNPRHLVRRRGQEARLRCSPMKGHSHVYWYRQLPEEGLKFMVYLQKENIIDESGMPKERFSAEFPKEGPSILRIQQVVRGDSAAYFCASSPRGGTNTEAFFGQGTRLTVV.

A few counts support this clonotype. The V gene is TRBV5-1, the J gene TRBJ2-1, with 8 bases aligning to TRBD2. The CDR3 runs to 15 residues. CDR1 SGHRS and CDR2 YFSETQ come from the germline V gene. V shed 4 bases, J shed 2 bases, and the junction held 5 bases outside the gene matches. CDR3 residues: CASSVGGDPYNEQFF. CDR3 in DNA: TGCGCCAGCAGCGTCGGGGGGGACCCCTACAATGAGCAGTTCTTC.

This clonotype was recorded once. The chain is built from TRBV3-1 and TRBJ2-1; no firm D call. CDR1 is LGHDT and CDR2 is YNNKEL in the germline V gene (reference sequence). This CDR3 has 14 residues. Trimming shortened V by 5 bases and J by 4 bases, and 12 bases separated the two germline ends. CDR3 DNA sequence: TGTGCCAGCAGCGGTGGTGCTCCTTACAATGAGCAGTTCTTC. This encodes CASSGGAPYNEQFF.

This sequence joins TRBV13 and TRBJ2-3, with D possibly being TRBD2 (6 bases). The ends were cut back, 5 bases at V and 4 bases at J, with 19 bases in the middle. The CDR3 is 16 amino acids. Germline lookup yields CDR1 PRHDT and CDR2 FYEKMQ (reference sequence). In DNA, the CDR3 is TGTGCCAGCAGCGCCACCCGGGACTCGAGGCCAGATACGCAGTATTTT. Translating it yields CASSATRDSRPDTQYF.

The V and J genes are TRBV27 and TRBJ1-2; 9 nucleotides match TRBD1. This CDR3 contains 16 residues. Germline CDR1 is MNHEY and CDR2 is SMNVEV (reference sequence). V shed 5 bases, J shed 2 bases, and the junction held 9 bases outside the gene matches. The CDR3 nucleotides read TGTGCCAGCAGTGGAGTCAGGACAGGGGCAAACTATGGCTACACCTTC. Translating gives CASSGVRTGANYGYTF.

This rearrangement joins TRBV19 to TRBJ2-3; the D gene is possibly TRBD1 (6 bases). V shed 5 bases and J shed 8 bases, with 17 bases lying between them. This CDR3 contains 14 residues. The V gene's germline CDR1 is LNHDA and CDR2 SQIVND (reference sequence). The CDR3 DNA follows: TGTGCCAGTAGTGCCCGACAGGCCCTCGGTACGCAGTATTTT. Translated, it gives CASSARQALGTQYF. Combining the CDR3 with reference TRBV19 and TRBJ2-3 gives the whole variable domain DGGITQSPKYLFRKEGQNVTLSCEQNLNHDAMYWYRQDPGQGLRLIYYSQIVNDFQKGDIAEGYSVSREKKESFPLTVTSAQKNPTAFYLCASSARQALGTQYFGPGTRLTVL.

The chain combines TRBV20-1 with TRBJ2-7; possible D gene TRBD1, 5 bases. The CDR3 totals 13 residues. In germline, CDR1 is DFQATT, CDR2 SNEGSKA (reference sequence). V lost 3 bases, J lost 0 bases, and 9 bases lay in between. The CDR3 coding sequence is TGCAGTGCTAGGTGGGGCACCTCCTACGAGCAGTACTTC. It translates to CSARWGTSYEQYF.